A selection of T cell receptor beta chains follows, all from one sample in a study of Graves' ophthalmopathy and Graves' hyperthyroidism. TCRdb re-called the multiplex PCR reads with MiXCR, one entry per CDR3 protein. The table records some 200,000 distinct CDR3 sequences, just under 30% of them present only once. Sequencing used peripheral blood. These receptor sequences come from a man between 45 and 60 years old with Graves' ophthalmopathy. The CDR3 runs from the conserved cysteine through the conserved F or W. A D gene is named only where the DNA matches it firmly. Size is omitted from some rows. Given values are once, few, many or a class for expanded clones.

v_gene	j_gene	abundance	d_gene	CDR3aa	CDR3nt
TRBV27	TRBJ2-5	many	-	CASSPAGGRGTQYF	TGTGCCAGCAGTCCCGCAGGGGGGAGAGGGACCCAGTACTTC
TRBV25-1	TRBJ1-5	many	-	CASSVDSNQPQHF	TGTGCCAGCAGTGTGGATAGCAATCAGCCCCAGCATTTT
TRBV18	TRBJ1-2	many	-	CASSPDPEEGYTF	TGTGCCAGCTCACCGGACCCCGAGGAAGGCTACACCTTC
TRBV20-1	TRBJ2-7	many	TRBD1	CSARDGGQGAGYEQYF	TGCAGTGCTAGAGACGGGGGACAGGGGGCTGGTTACGAGCAGTACTTC
TRBV12-3/TRBV12-4	TRBJ2-7	many	TRBD2	CASSFRLAGVSEQYF	TGTGCCAGCAGTTTCCGACTAGCGGGAGTTAGCGAGCAGTACTTC
TRBV18	TRBJ1-1	many	-	CASSPGAENTEAFF	TGTGCCAGCTCACCAGGGGCCGAAAACACTGAAGCTTTCTTT
TRBV19	TRBJ2-7	many	TRBD2	CASSTPVAGGPYEQYF	TGTGCCAGTAGTACCCCCGTAGCGGGAGGCCCCTACGAGCAGTACTTC
TRBV6-2/TRBV6-3	TRBJ2-2	many	-	CASSYYDWTGELFF	TGTGCCAGCAGTTACTATGACTGGACCGGGGAGCTGTTTTTT
TRBV28	TRBJ1-1	-	-	CASKDPGAGGAFF	TGTGCCAGCAAAGATCCGGGCGCCGGAGGGGCTTTCTTT
TRBV12-3/TRBV12-4	TRBJ1-2	many	-	CASSFGSGFGYTF	TGTGCCAGCAGTTTTGGTTCCGGATTTGGCTACACCTTC
TRBV6-1	TRBJ1-3	many	-	CASRGRSTSGNTIYF	TGTGCCAGCAGAGGACGGTCGACCTCTGGAAACACCATATATTTT
TRBV12-3/TRBV12-4	TRBJ1-1	-	-	CASSSTTANTEAFF	TGTGCCAGCAGTTCAACGACAGCGAACACTGAAGCTTTCTTT
TRBV5-1	TRBJ2-7	many	-	CASGPADSTYEQYF	TGCGCCAGCGGCCCAGCGGACAGTACCTACGAGCAGTACTTC
TRBV27	TRBJ2-7	many	-	CASSSTERPYEQYF	TGTGCCAGCAGTTCAACAGAGCGGCCCTACGAGCAGTACTTC
TRBV6-1	TRBJ1-1	many	-	CASVGLMNTEAFF	TGTGCCAGCGTGGGACTCATGAACACTGAAGCTTTCTTT
TRBV7-9	TRBJ2-5	-	TRBD2	CASRTTSGSTETQYF	TGTGCCAGCAGGACGACTAGCGGGAGTACGGAGACCCAGTACTTC
TRBV27	TRBJ2-7	many	-	CASTYSGSSYEQYF	TGTGCCAGCACCTATAGCGGTAGCTCCTACGAGCAGTACTTC
TRBV15	TRBJ2-7	-	-	CATSPGPERHEQYF	TGTGCCACCAGCCCCGGACCCGAGCGGCACGAGCAGTACTTC
TRBV27	TRBJ2-5	many	TRBD2	CASSLGWGGEETQYF	TGTGCCAGCAGTTTAGGATGGGGGGGGGAAGAGACCCAGTACTTC
TRBV10-2	TRBJ1-5	many	-	CASRWNSNQPQHF	TGCGCCAGCAGGTGGAATAGCAATCAGCCCCAGCATTTT
TRBV28	TRBJ1-5	many	TRBD1	CGGGGTGRQPQHF	TGTGGCGGGGGAGGGACAGGGCGTCAGCCCCAGCATTTT
TRBV2	TRBJ2-7	many	-	CASSENAPLTYEQYF	TGTGCCAGCAGCGAAAACGCCCCTCTGACCTACGAGCAGTACTTC
TRBV6-1	TRBJ2-7	many	-	CASSPGGPRWEQYF	TGTGCCAGCAGTCCCGGGGGTCCTAGGTGGGAGCAGTACTTC
TRBV28	TRBJ2-5	-	TRBD2	CASSFGAGEETQYF	TGTGCCAGCAGTTTCGGAGCGGGAGAAGAGACCCAGTACTTC
TRBV6-1	TRBJ1-3	-	-	CASSEIGSGNTIYF	TGTGCCAGCAGTGAAATCGGGTCTGGAAACACCATATATTTT
TRBV20-1	TRBJ1-1	-	-	CSADDRNTEAFF	TGCAGTGCTGACGACAGAAACACTGAAGCTTTCTTT
TRBV29-1	TRBJ1-1	many	-	CSVTELNTEAFF	TGCAGCGTGACAGAACTGAACACTGAAGCTTTCTTT
TRBV9	TRBJ2-7	many	TRBD2	CASSVSPTGLAAEQYF	TGTGCCAGCAGCGTAAGCCCGACGGGGCTAGCGGCCGAGCAGTACTTC
TRBV19	TRBJ1-1	-	-	CASSAQGGVTEAFF	TGTGCCAGTAGTGCACAGGGAGGGGTCACTGAAGCTTTCTTT
TRBV6-1	TRBJ2-5	-	TRBD2	CASSKAGGPVRDETQYF	TGTGCCAGCAGTAAAGCGGGAGGGCCTGTGCGTGACGAGACCCAGTACTTC
TRBV4-1	TRBJ1-2	-	-	CASSQGDSLGHDGYTF	TGCGCCAGCAGCCAAGGGGACTCCCTAGGACACGATGGCTACACCTTC
TRBV28	TRBJ1-1	few	TRBD1	CASRLTGGNTEAFF	TGTGCCAGCAGGCTTACAGGGGGTAACACTGAAGCTTTCTTT
TRBV6-1	TRBJ1-6	many	-	CASMGTGWTPLHF	TGTGCCAGCATGGGAACAGGATGGACACCCCTCCACTTT
TRBV2	TRBJ2-7	many	-	CASNPGGGQAYEQYF	TGTGCCAGCAATCCTGGGGGGGGACAGGCCTACGAGCAGTACTTC
TRBV20-1	TRBJ1-1	many	TRBD1	CSVLNHGTGRNTEAFF	TGCAGTGTTCTTAACCACGGGACAGGACGGAACACTGAAGCTTTCTTT
TRBV12-3/TRBV12-4	TRBJ1-2	many	-	CASSSGLNYGYTF	TGTGCCAGCAGTTCCGGACTTAACTATGGCTACACCTTC
TRBV6-2/TRBV6-3	TRBJ2-7	many	TRBD2	CASSYSQPGLAFLDEQYF	TGTGCCAGCAGTTACTCACAGCCGGGACTAGCGTTTTTAGACGAGCAGTACTTC
TRBV28	TRBJ2-7	-	TRBD1	CATWGDRGNEQYF	TGTGCCACATGGGGGGACAGGGGCAACGAGCAGTACTTC
TRBV7-8	TRBJ1-1	many	-	CASSQENALTEAFF	TGTGCCAGCAGTCAAGAAAATGCTTTAACTGAAGCTTTCTTT
TRBV12-3/TRBV12-4	TRBJ1-3	many	-	CASSFPGNTIYF	TGTGCCAGCAGTTTTCCTGGAAACACCATATATTTT
TRBV10-3	TRBJ2-3	many	TRBD1	CAIRGQDDGTQYF	TGTGCCATCAGAGGACAGGACGACGGAACGCAGTATTTT
TRBV20-1	TRBJ2-7	many	TRBD1	CSARGFGTVRAHEQYF	TGCAGTGCTAGAGGGTTCGGGACAGTTCGTGCCCACGAGCAGTACTTC
TRBV12-3/TRBV12-4	TRBJ1-1	-	-	CASSPTRGWNTEAFF	TGTGCCAGCAGTCCGACGAGGGGGTGGAACACTGAAGCTTTCTTT
TRBV9	TRBJ2-5	-	-	CASSVVAGGGETQYF	TGTGCCAGCAGCGTAGTGGCAGGGGGGGGAGAGACCCAGTACTTC
TRBV11-1	TRBJ1-1	-	-	CASSLVVGGLNTEAFF	TGTGCCAGCAGCTTAGTTGTAGGCGGCCTGAACACTGAAGCTTTCTTT
TRBV29-1	TRBJ1-1	many	TRBD1	CSVRQGMNTEAFF	TGCAGCGTCCGACAGGGAATGAACACTGAAGCTTTCTTT
TRBV6-4	TRBJ2-2	many	TRBD2	CASSELAGDFGELFF	TGTGCCAGCAGTGAACTAGCGGGAGATTTCGGGGAGCTGTTTTTT
TRBV29-1	TRBJ1-5	many	-	CSVVIARAGNQPQHF	TGCAGCGTTGTGATCGCCAGGGCTGGGAATCAGCCCCAGCATTTT